This TCR beta chain was sequenced during a study of blood T cell repertoires in COVID-19. Study overall: Specimens from acute and convalescent COVID-19 originated in the United States, Italy and Spain. The cDNA or gDNA used as material had been derived from T cells, B-cell-depleted T cells, or PBMCs.

Repertoires were generated with immunoSEQ multiplex PCR, while TCRdb's copy carries only in-frame clones and drops some. The sample yields 120,000 or so clones, roughly 80% seen once. Germline V gene lookup returns CDR1 SGHDN and CDR2 FVKESK. This CDR3 is 14 amino acids long. V was cut by 1 base and J by 3 bases, with 7 bases left in between. The material sequenced was peripheral blood. V gene TRBV14 combines with J gene TRBJ1-3; D is unclear. The receptor was isolated from a human donor in a cohort sampled during active COVID-19. CDR3 loop: CASSQAGFGNTIYF. The DNA for the CDR3 is TGTGCCAGCAGCCAAGCAGGCTTTGGAAACACCATATATTTT.